In its sample, the clone carrying this T cell receptor (beta chain) ranks as medium-sized. Antigen specificity is unknown. The sample originates from a study of immune heterogeneity within non-small cell lung tumors. Findings and limits, study-wide: Patients largely differed in their high-frequency T-cell receptor beta clonotypes. Higher local tumor mutational burden went with moderately higher local T-cell clonality, R roughly 0.36. Each patient's tumor sites shared recurring identical dominant CDR3 beta clonotypes, and individual sites also carried their own high-frequency clones.

CDR3 length: 14 amino acids. The V gene end was trimmed by 4 bases and the J gene end by 7 bases; junction bases not matched to a gene: 10. Germline values: CDR1 DFQATT, CDR2 SNEGSKA (reference sequence). Template material comprised bulk tumor genomic DNA at approximately 650 ng per sample. Biopsies that were spaced far apart were taken, several per primary tumor, during surgery. Patients underwent curative surgery for untreated, newly diagnosed non-small cell lung cancer. Each donor was a newly diagnosed non-small cell lung cancer patient undergoing surgery with curative intent. For the TCR beta CDR3, multiplex PCR with 32 V and 13 J primers performed the amplification. Each CDR3 protein is one row after TCRdb ran MiXCR on the multiplex PCR reads. The table lists about 3,200 distinct CDR3 sequences, about 22% of them singletons.

The sequenced sample consisted of lung tumor tissue. This TCR came from a man between 60 and 75 years old with non-small cell lung cancer. The chain is built from TRBV20-1 and TRBJ2-7; 10 bases fit TRBD2. CDR3 DNA: TGCAGTGCTAAGGGGATAGCGGGGGGCCTTGAGCAGTACTTC. Translation: CSAKGIAGGLEQYF.